One and the same sample provided the 26 T cell receptor beta chains below, sequenced in a study of blood T cell repertoires in COVID-19. Profiled with immunoSEQ multiplex PCR; TCRdb holds only in-frame clones, not every one. Of 250,000 or so clones detected, roughly 84% appear once; the ten largest clones hold about 6.2%. The sample comprised PBMCs or T cells enriched from blood (not recorded which). The receptors originated from a woman aged 45-65 years who had been exposed to COVID-19.

This clone was seen a single time. DNA of the CDR3: TGCGCCAGCAGCCAAGATACGGGAGGAGACACTGAAGCTTTCTTT. It codes for CASSQDTGGDTEAFF. The chain has TRBV4-3 and TRBJ1-1, with D unresolved. The germline gives CDR1 LGHNA, CDR2 YSLEER. The CDR3 spans 15 residues. V was shortened by 0 bases and J by 3 bases, with 11 bases between the two germline ends.

This clone was counted a few times. The rearrangement links TRBV7-2 to TRBJ1-1; maybe TRBD1 (6 bases). The CDR3 is 13 residues long. The V gene's germline CDR1 is SGHTA and CDR2 FQGNSA. V gave up 2 bases and J gave up 11 bases, with 15 bases separating them. CDR3 sequence: CASSLPGRDRAFF. In DNA, the CDR3 is TGTGCCAGCAGCTTACCTGGACGAGACAGGGCTTTCTTT.

This clone appeared a single time. The chain combines TRBV9 with TRBJ2-1, with 8 positions matching TRBD2. V trimming: 7 bases; J trimming: 5 bases; junction bases outside the gene matches: 11. Germline V gene lookup returns CDR1 SGDLS and CDR2 YYNGEE. The CDR3 contains 15 residues. The CDR3 bases are TGTGCCAGCCAGTACGGGGGGGGCAAAAACAATGAGCAGTTCTTC. It specifies CASQYGGGKNNEQFF.

The CDR3 sequence: CASSEDRGLHDEQFF. The CDR3 nucleotides are TGTGCCAGCAGCGAGGACAGGGGACTCCACGATGAGCAGTTCTTC. The gene calls are TRBV2 and TRBJ2-1; 9 bases match TRBD1. Germline assignment: CDR1 SNHLY and CDR2 FYNNEI. This CDR3 region has 15 residues. Trimming removed 6 bases from V and 8 bases from J; junction bases left unmatched: 11. Full variable domain (outside the CDR3, taken from reference TRBV2 and TRBJ2-1): EPEVTQTPSHQVTQMGQEVILRCVPISNHLYFYWYRQILGQKVEFLVSFYNNEISEKSEIFDDQFSVERPDGSNFTLKIRSTKLEDSAMYFCASSEDRGLHDEQFFGPGTRLTVL.

V and J are TRBV30 and TRBJ1-2, with a tentative D call TRBD1 (6 bases). This CDR3 is built from 12 residues. Trimming stripped 5 bases from V and 4 bases from J, with 11 bases between. Germline CDR1 is GTSNPN and CDR2 is SVGIG (reference sequence). CDR3 protein: CAWAHRAYGYTF. In DNA, the CDR3 is TGTGCCTGGGCCCACAGGGCCTATGGCTACACCTTC.

The gene calls are TRBV27 and TRBJ1-1; D is perhaps TRBD1 (5 bases). Deletions cut 6 bases from V and 4 bases from J, with 12 bases between. CDR1 and CDR2 from the germline V gene are MNHEY and SMNVEV (reference sequence). The CDR3 is made up of 13 amino acids. CDR3 region: CASSRRGGTEAFF. CDR3 in DNA: TGTGCCAGCAGCCGGCGGGGGGGCACTGAAGCTTTCTTT.

The table lists this clone with a count of one. J is TRBJ1-1 and V is TRBV5-1, with D possibly being TRBD1 (5 bases). The V and J ends lost 5 bases and 5 bases respectively, with 13 bases between them. This CDR3 comprises 13 residues. Germline V gene data show CDR1 as SGHRS and CDR2 as YFSETQ. The CDR3 here is CASRPAGLTEAFF. The CDR3 region has the DNA TGCGCCAGCAGGCCGGCGGGGCTGACTGAAGCTTTCTTT. Combining the CDR3 with reference TRBV5-1 and TRBJ1-1 gives the whole variable domain KAGVTQTPRYLIKTRGQQVTLSCSPISGHRSVSWYQQTPGQGLQFLFEYFSETQRNKGNFPGRFSGRQFSNSRSEMNVSTLELGDSALYLCASRPAGLTEAFFGQGTRLTVV.

The V call is TRBV21-1, the J call TRBJ2-1; TRBD2 is taken as the D call from the table, unchecked against the DNA. TRBV21-1 is shown as a pseudogene. The CDR3 extends over 13 amino acids. DNA for the CDR3: TGTGCCAGCCCTTCGAGAGGGAACAATGAGCAGTTCTTC. Translating gives CASPSRGNNEQFF.

This clone turned up a few times. The genes are TRBV5-1 and TRBJ2-2, with 8 bases fitting TRBD1. This CDR3 has 16 amino acids. V was clipped by 0 bases and J by 7 bases; unmatched bases: 8. Germline values: CDR1 SGHRS, CDR2 YFSETQ. The CDR3 DNA reads TGCGCCAGCAGCTTGGATGCGGACAGGGTTGGCGGGGAGCTGTTTTTT. Translating gives CASSLDADRVGGELFF.

The chain uses TRBV30 and TRBJ1-4; D is uncertain. Trimming shortened V by 0 bases and J by 5 bases, and 7 bases separated the two germline ends. The V gene's germline CDR1 is GTSNPN and CDR2 SVGIG (reference sequence). This CDR3 has 13 amino acids. The CDR3 here is CAWSVRGNEKLFF. CDR3 sequence (DNA): TGTGCCTGGAGTGTGCGAGGGAATGAAAAACTGTTTTTT.

This rearrangement joins TRBV4-1 to TRBJ1-4, with 8 bases lining up with TRBD1. The CDR3 totals 15 residues. The ends lost 0 bases at V and 9 bases at J; junction bases unmatched: 6. Germline-derived CDR1 and CDR2 are MGHRA and YSYEKL. For the CDR3, the DNA is TGCGCCAGCAGCCAAGAATTGACAGGGGAGCAAAAACTGTTTTTT. Translated, it gives CASSQELTGEQKLFF.

The gene calls are TRBV13 and TRBJ2-5; TRBD2 might be the D (5 bases). The germline V gene encodes CDR1 PRHDT and CDR2 FYEKMQ (reference sequence). V shed 0 bases and J shed 3 bases, with 11 bases lying between them. The CDR3 runs 15 residues. The CDR3 loop reads CASSLGLTGEETQYF. The CDR3 DNA reads as TGTGCCAGCAGCTTAGGCCTGACCGGGGAAGAGACCCAGTACTTC.

In its sample, this clone was seen a few times. J is TRBJ1-6 and V is TRBV7-6; TRBD1 matches 8 bases. The germline CDR1 and CDR2 sequences are SGHVS and FNYEAQ. The length of the CDR3 is 15 residues. After removal of 5 bases from V and 10 bases from J, the junction contained 10 bases not matched to a gene. This CDR3 reads CASSVSTGAGSPLHF. The CDR3 DNA is TGTGCCAGCAGCGTATCGACAGGGGCGGGCTCACCCCTCCACTTT.

This chain uses TRBV4-3 with TRBJ2-7, with 8 bases that match TRBD1. V gave up 6 bases and J gave up 1 base; unmatched junction bases: 8. CDR3 length: 15 residues. In germline, CDR1 is LGHNA, CDR2 YSLEER. Here the CDR3 reads CASSLGQGGSYEQYF. The CDR3, as DNA: TGCGCCAGCAGTCTCGGACAGGGCGGATCCTACGAGCAGTACTTC.

The genes are TRBV5-4 and TRBJ2-3; 7 bases agree with TRBD2. Unmatched junction bases numbered 8, after V lost 4 bases and J lost 9 bases. Germline V gene sequence: CDR1 SGHNT, CDR2 YYREEE (reference sequence). The CDR3 spans 13 residues. The CDR3 DNA reads TGTGCCAGCAGCCGTGGGGGGGGAGAGACGCAGTATTTT. Translated, it gives CASSRGGGETQYF. Filled out from reference TRBV5-4 and TRBJ2-3, the complete variable domain reads ETGVTQSPTHLIKTRGQQVTLRCSSQSGHNTVSWYQQALGQGPQFIFQYYREEENGRGNFPPRFSGLQFPNYSSELNVNALELDDSALYLCASSRGGGETQYFGPGTRLTVL.

The gene calls are TRBV3-1 (or the pseudogene TRBV3-2) and TRBJ2-3; 7 nucleotides line up with TRBD1. V trimming: 2 bases; J trimming: 5 bases; junction bases outside the gene matches: 25. CDR3 length: 21 amino acids. Germline CDR1 reads LGHDT; CDR2 reads YNNKEL (reference sequence). As DNA, the CDR3 is TGTGCCAGCAGCCAAAGTCCGGTAAAGCACGAACCCGGGACAGTACGAGATACGCAGTATTTT. Translating it yields CASSQSPVKHEPGTVRDTQYF.

The gene calls are TRBV12-5 and TRBJ1-3; the match to TRBD1 covers 8 bases. There are 14 residues in the CDR3. CDR1 LGHNT and CDR2 FRNRAP come from the germline V gene. Trimming removed 6 bases from V and 0 bases from J; junction bases left unmatched: 1. CDR3 region: CASGTGGSGNTIYF. DNA for the CDR3: TGTGCTAGTGGCACAGGGGGCTCTGGAAACACCATATATTTT.

The rearrangement links TRBV19 to TRBJ1-1; the D is unclear. Trimming stripped 5 bases from V and 3 bases from J, with 10 bases between. Germline V CDR1 and CDR2: LNHDA, SQIVND (reference sequence). This CDR3 region has 13 residues. The CDR3 protein is CASSFPGYTEAFF. The CDR3 nucleotides read TGTGCCAGTAGTTTCCCAGGATACACTGAAGCTTTCTTT.

The chain recombines TRBV5-1 with TRBJ1-1; possibly TRBD1 for D (6 bases). CDR3 length equals 16 residues. Trimming stripped 3 bases from V and 2 bases from J, with 17 bases between. CDR1 SGHRS and CDR2 YFSETQ come from the germline V gene. The CDR3 bases are TGCGCCAGCAGCTCCTCACCACAGGGTGGAAACACTGAAGCTTTCTTT. Its protein product is CASSSSPQGGNTEAFF.

The chain employs TRBV19 and TRBJ1-1, with 7 bases that match TRBD1. The ends lost 5 bases at V and 5 bases at J; junction bases unmatched: 5. Germline CDR1 and CDR2: LNHDA and SQIVND (reference sequence). CDR3 size: 13 residues. CDR3 nucleotides: TGTGCCAGTAGTGTCAGGGGGGCAACTGAAGCTTTCTTT. It specifies CASSVRGATEAFF.

This clone has just one count. J is TRBJ1-2 and V is TRBV15, with D perhaps matching TRBD1 (5 bases). The CDR3 is 15 residues long. Germline CDR1 is LNHNV and CDR2 is YYDKDF (reference sequence). Trimming stripped 5 bases from V and 4 bases from J, with 17 bases between. The CDR3 nucleotides read TGTGCCACCAGCCTAGGGGCCTCAAACGCCTATGGCTACACCTTC. Amino acid sequence: CATSLGASNAYGYTF.

This clone was seen only a few times. The CDR3 loop reads CASSQAGRAWVEAFF. The CDR3 DNA follows: TGTGCCAGCAGCCAAGCTGGGAGGGCCTGGGTAGAAGCTTTCTTT. The rearrangement uses TRBV3-1 (or the pseudogene TRBV3-2) and TRBJ1-1; D not resolved. The V gene's germline CDR1 is LGHDT and CDR2 YNNKEL (reference sequence). V was cut by 1 base and J by 8 bases, with 17 bases left in between. The CDR3 is made up of 15 amino acids.

The chain couples TRBV5-1 to TRBJ1-6; TRBD1 matches at 7 bases. There are 14 residues in the CDR3. Per germline, CDR1 SGHRS and CDR2 YFSETQ. J lost 10 bases, V lost 3 bases, and 7 bases had no gene match. The CDR3 coding sequence is TGCGCCAGCAGCTCGGGACAGTGGAGATCACCCCTCCACTTT. Its translation: CASSSGQWRSPLHF.

The genes are TRBV19 and TRBJ1-2; no clear D gene. Germline assignment: CDR1 LNHDA and CDR2 SQIVND (reference sequence). The CDR3 consists of 13 residues. Trimming pared 1 base from V and 5 bases from J, leaving 8 bases between. CDR3 sequence (DNA): TGTGCCAGTAGTATAGGCGGCCTGTATGGCTACACCTTC. Translation gives CASSIGGLYGYTF.

The chain combines TRBV15 with TRBJ1-1; D gene unclear. Germline V gives CDR1 LNHNV, CDR2 YYDKDF (reference sequence). Trimming cost V 8 bases and J 2 bases, with 24 bases left between them. The CDR3 length is 17 residues. CDR3 in DNA: TGTGCCACCCTACGAAGTCGTGCCGCCCGGGGTAACACTGAAGCTTTCTTT. Encoded protein: CATLRSRAARGNTEAFF.

The genes are TRBV28 and TRBJ2-3; D gene uncertain. Trimming cost V 6 bases and J 0 bases, with 13 bases left between them. Germline V lookup: CDR1 MDHEN, CDR2 SYDVKM. CDR3 length: 15 residues. The chain's CDR3 is CASSAVPTSTDTQYF. DNA of the CDR3: TGTGCCAGCAGCGCAGTGCCCACGAGCACAGATACGCAGTATTTT. Looking up the rest from reference TRBV28 and TRBJ2-3 gives the full variable domain: DVKVTQSSRYLVKRTGEKVFLECVQDMDHENMFWYRQDPGLGLRLIYFSYDVKMKEKGDIPEGYSVSREKKERFSLILESASTNQTSMYLCASSAVPTSTDTQYFGPGTRLTVL.